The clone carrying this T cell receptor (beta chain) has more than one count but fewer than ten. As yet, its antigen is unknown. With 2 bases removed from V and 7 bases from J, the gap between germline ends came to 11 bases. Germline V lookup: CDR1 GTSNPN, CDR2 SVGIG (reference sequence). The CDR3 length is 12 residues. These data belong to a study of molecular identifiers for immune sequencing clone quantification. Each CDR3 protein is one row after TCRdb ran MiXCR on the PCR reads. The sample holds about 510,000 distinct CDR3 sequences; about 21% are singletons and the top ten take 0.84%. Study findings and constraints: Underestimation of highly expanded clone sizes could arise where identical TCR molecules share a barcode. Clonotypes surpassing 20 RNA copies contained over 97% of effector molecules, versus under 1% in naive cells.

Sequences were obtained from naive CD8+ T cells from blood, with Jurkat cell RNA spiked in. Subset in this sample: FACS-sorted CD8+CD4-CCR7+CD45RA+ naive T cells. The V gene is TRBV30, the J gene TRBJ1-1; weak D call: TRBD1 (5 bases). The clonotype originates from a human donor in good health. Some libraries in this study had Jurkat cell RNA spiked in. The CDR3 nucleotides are TGTGCCTGGAGTCCGGACACCAATGAAGCTTTCTTT. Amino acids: CAWSPDTNEAFF.